The TCR beta chain described here comes from a study of T cells in pancreatic ductal adenocarcinoma. A note on this clone: Antigen: not known.

Study conclusions and caveats: Results skew toward the minority of patients with early-stage disease. Unique clonotypes were roughly 8-fold more numerous in blood than in tumor. Blood clonality (around 0.072) did not differ significantly from tumor (about 0.12).

Trimming took 3 bases from V and 2 from J, leaving 13 bases between them. This CDR3 region has 16 residues. The V gene's germline CDR1 is SNHLY and CDR2 FYNNEI. The method was immunoSEQ multiplex PCR; TCRdb's version includes in-frame clones alone and lacks a portion of them. The sample consists of about 97,000 clones, roughly 96% of them appearing once. Surgery without prior neoadjuvant therapy was the treatment of the selected pancreatic ductal adenocarcinoma patients. The genes are TRBV2 and TRBJ2-2; possibly TRBD2 for D (5 bases). The source is a human donor with pancreatic ductal adenocarcinoma. Sequenced material: PBMCs. The CDR3 sequence is CASSETRVGNTGELFF. CDR3 bases: TGTGCCAGCAGTGAGACGCGGGTAGGAAACACCGGGGAGCTGTTTTTT.